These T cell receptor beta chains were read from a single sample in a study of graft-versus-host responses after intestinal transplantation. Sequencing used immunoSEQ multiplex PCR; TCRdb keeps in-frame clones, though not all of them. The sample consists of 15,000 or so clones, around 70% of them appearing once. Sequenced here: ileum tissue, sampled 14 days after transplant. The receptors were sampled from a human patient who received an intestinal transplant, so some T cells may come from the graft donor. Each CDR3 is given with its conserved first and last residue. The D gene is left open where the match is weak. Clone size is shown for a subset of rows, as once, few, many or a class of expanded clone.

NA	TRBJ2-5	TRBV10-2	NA	TGCGCCAGCAGTGAGACTAGAGGCGAGACCCAGTACTTC	CASSETRGETQYF
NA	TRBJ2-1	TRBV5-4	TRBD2	TGTGCCAGCAGCGATACTAGCGGGGGACCTGGGGAGCAGTTCTTC	CASSDTSGGPGEQFF
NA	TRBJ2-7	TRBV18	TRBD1	TGTGCCAGCTCACCGGACAGGTCTGGCTACGAGCAGTACTTC	CASSPDRSGYEQYF
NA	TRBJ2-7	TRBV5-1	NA	TGCGCCAGCAGTAGGGTAGGAGACGAGCAGTACTTC	CASSRVGDEQYF
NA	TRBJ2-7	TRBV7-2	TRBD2	TGTGCCAGCAGCCTTTCTAGCGGGAGATACGAGCAGTACTTC	CASSLSSGRYEQYF
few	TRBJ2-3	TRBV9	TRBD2	TGTGCCAGCAGCGTCCCGATTGGCGGGGGGCCGGCAGATACGCAGTATTTT	CASSVPIGGGPADTQYF
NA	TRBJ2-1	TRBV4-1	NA	TGCGCCAGCAGCCAAGCCCCACAGGGGGGGGTCTACAATGAGCAGTTCTTC	CASSQAPQGGVYNEQFF
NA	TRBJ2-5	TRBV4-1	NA	TGCGCCAGCAGCCAGGGTGGGGGCCAAGAGACCCAGTACTTC	CASSQGGGQETQYF
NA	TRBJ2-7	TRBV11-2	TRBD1	TGTGCCAGCAGCTTAGTCGGGACAGCCCCTGGGGACGAGCAGTACTTC	CASSLVGTAPGDEQYF
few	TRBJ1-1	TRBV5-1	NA	TGCGCCAGCAGCCCCCGCCTAGGGGGGGGCCCTGAAGCTTTCTTT	CASSPRLGGGPEAFF
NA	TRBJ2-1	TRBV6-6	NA	TGTGCCAGCAGCAAAGGACCCATCGAGCAGTTCTTC	CASSKGPIEQFF
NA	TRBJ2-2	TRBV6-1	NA	TGTGCCATAGAGGCCACCGGGGAGCTGTTTTTT	CAIEATGELFF
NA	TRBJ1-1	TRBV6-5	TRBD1	TGTGCCAGCAGTTACGAAATGACAGGGAAGAACACTGAAGCTTTCTTT	CASSYEMTGKNTEAFF
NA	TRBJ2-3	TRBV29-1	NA	TGCAGCTCTCTCCCGGACTATACAACAGATACGCAGTATTTT	CSSLPDYTTDTQYF
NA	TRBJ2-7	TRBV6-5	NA	TGTGCCAGCAGTTACGTGTGGAACGAGCAGTACTTC	CASSYVWNEQYF
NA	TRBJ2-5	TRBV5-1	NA	TGCGCCAGCAGCTTGGGTACCTACCAAGAGACCCAGTACTTC	CASSLGTYQETQYF
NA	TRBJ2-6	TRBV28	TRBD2	TGTGCCAGCAGTTTAGCGGGAGCTCTGGGGGCCAACGTCCTGACTTTC	CASSLAGALGANVLTF